A single sample is the source of the 31 T cell receptor beta chains below, sequenced in a study of cytomegalovirus exposure and HLA in healthy donors. Primers for the PCR totalled 60 Vbeta and 13 Jbeta. TCRdb keeps only in-frame clones here, not all; method: immunoSEQ multiplex PCR. The table records a few hundred thousand clones, 70% to 90% of them present only once. Sample: PBMCs. These receptors came from a middle-aged woman in good health and CMV-seropositive.

The chain combines TRBV29-1 with TRBJ2-5; 7 nucleotides match TRBD1. J lost 2 bases, V lost 6 bases, and 6 bases had no gene match. Germline V gives CDR1 SQVTM, CDR2 ANQGSEA. This CDR3 region has 13 residues. Here the CDR3 DNA reads TGCAGCGTAGACAGGGATACTCAAGAGACCCAGTACTTC. This codes for CSVDRDTQETQYF.

The V and J genes are TRBV25-1 and TRBJ2-2; 10 bases are shared with TRBD2. Losses at the gene ends were 7 bases for V and 5 bases for J; bases not matched to a gene: 4. The germline V gene has CDR1 MGHDK and CDR2 SYGVNS. This CDR3 region has 14 residues. The CDR3: CASTSGRGTGELFF. CDR3 nucleotides: TGTGCCAGCACTAGCGGGAGAGGGACCGGGGAGCTGTTTTTT.

V gene TRBV5-1 combines with J gene TRBJ2-3; tentatively, D is TRBD2 (6 bases). CDR3 length equals 13 residues. V lost 0 bases and J lost 4, with 6 bases in between. The V gene's germline CDR1 is SGHRS and CDR2 YFSETQ. The CDR3 DNA reads as TGCGCCAGCAGCTTGGGCGGGGCAGATACGCAGTATTTT. Translated: CASSLGGADTQYF.

The chain has TRBV4-3 and TRBJ2-7; 10 positions match TRBD2. CDR1 is LGHNA and CDR2 is YSLEER in the germline V gene. V lost 0 bases, J lost 0 bases, and 2 bases stayed unmatched. The CDR3 consists of 16 residues. The CDR3 bases are TGCGCCAGCAGCCAAGATGGACTAGCGGACTCCTACGAGCAGTACTTC. Protein product: CASSQDGLADSYEQYF.

This clone was seen at least ten times. The V gene is TRBV5-6, the J gene TRBJ2-7, with 8 bases lining up with TRBD2. Unmatched junction bases numbered 16, after V lost 1 base and J lost 4 bases. CDR3 length: 18 amino acids. The germline gives CDR1 SGHDT, CDR2 YYEEEE. Written as DNA, the CDR3 is TGTGCCAGCAGCTTGAGCCGGCGAGTAGCGGGGTGGGTTTACGAGCAGTACTTC. Residues: CASSLSRRVAGWVYEQYF.

The J gene is TRBJ2-7, the V gene TRBV2; tentative D call: TRBD1 (5 bases). Germline loops: CDR1 SNHLY, CDR2 FYNNEI. Trimming pared 0 bases from V and 2 bases from J, leaving 8 bases between. The CDR3 covers 14 residues. CDR3 sequence (DNA): TGTGCCAGCAGTGAAGCAGACAGAGCCTACGAGCAGTACTTC. It codes for CASSEADRAYEQYF.

The V gene is TRBV19, the J gene TRBJ2-1; 10 nucleotides agree with TRBD2. The V gene's germline CDR1 is LNHDA and CDR2 SQIVND (reference sequence). There are 18 residues in the CDR3. V was pared by 7 bases and J by 0 bases, with 12 bases of the junction left unmatched. The CDR3: CASKITGTSAYSYNEQFF. The DNA for the CDR3 is TGTGCCAGTAAGATAACCGGGACTAGCGCCTACTCCTACAATGAGCAGTTCTTC.

In the case of this clone: An end of the junction differs from the germline gene, which may be a read error. The V call is TRBV7-2, the J call TRBJ1-1; unclear D gene. The V gene's germline CDR1 is SGHTA and CDR2 FQGNSA. The CDR3 covers 14 residues. CDR3 DNA sequence: TGTGCCAGCAGCTCGGAGCCGAGGAACCCTGAAGCTTTCTTT. Its translation is CASSSEPRNPEAFF.

The gene calls are TRBV27 and TRBJ2-1, with TRBD1 as a possible D gene (6 bases). Germline CDR1 MNHEY, CDR2 SMNVEV (reference sequence). V was pared by 6 bases and J by 5 bases, with 11 bases between. The CDR3 covers 13 residues. CDR3 DNA sequence: TGTGCCAGCAGACTTTGGACAGACAATGAGCAGTTCTTC. This gives the protein CASRLWTDNEQFF.

This chain uses TRBV13 with TRBJ2-5, with D perhaps TRBD2 (5 bases). CDR1 PRHDT and CDR2 FYEKMQ come from the germline V gene (reference sequence). The CDR3 is 12 residues long. The V and J ends lost 8 bases and 0 bases respectively, with 7 bases between them. The CDR3 loop reads CASRGDQETQYF. The DNA of the CDR3 is TGTGCCAGCCGGGGAGACCAAGAGACCCAGTACTTC.

The chain has TRBV6-1 and TRBJ2-2; possible D gene TRBD1, 5 bases. CDR3 length equals 16 residues. Germline V CDR1 and CDR2: MNHNS, SASEGT. V lost 2 bases, J lost 0 bases, and 10 bases lay in between. The CDR3 spells CASSESRTTNTGELFF. CDR3 sequence (DNA): TGTGCCAGCAGTGAAAGCCGGACAACGAACACCGGGGAGCTGTTTTTT.

CDR3 residues: CAWSGTSTNEKLFF. CDR3 in DNA: TGTGCCTGGAGTGGCACTTCAACTAATGAAAAACTGTTTTTT. J is TRBJ1-4 and V is TRBV30; no reliable D call. Trimming cost V 1 base and J 0 bases, with 6 bases left between them. The CDR3 totals 14 residues. CDR1 GTSNPN and CDR2 SVGIG come from the germline V gene (reference sequence).

This rearrangement joins TRBV27 to TRBJ2-7, with D possibly matching TRBD1 (6 bases). Trimming removed 4 bases from V and 4 bases from J, with 14 bases in between. Germline V gives CDR1 MNHEY, CDR2 SMNVEV (reference sequence). CDR3 length equals 14 residues. CDR3: CASSSAITGYEQYF. CDR3 nucleotide sequence: TGTGCCAGCAGTTCGGCGATAACAGGGTACGAGCAGTACTTC.

The chain uses TRBV6-4 and TRBJ2-7, with 9 bases fitting TRBD2. J was trimmed by 3 bases and V by 2 bases; bases with no gene match: 8. The CDR3 sequence is 16 residues long. The germline V gene encodes CDR1 MRHNA and CDR2 SNTAGT. CDR3: CASSDGPHSGGYEQYF. CDR3 nucleotides: TGTGCCAGCAGTGACGGACCTCATAGCGGGGGCTACGAGCAGTACTTC.

The gene calls are TRBV12-5 and TRBJ1-1; the match to TRBD1 covers 8 bases. CDR1 and CDR2 from the germline V gene are LGHNT and FRNRAP. V shed 2 bases, J shed 0 bases, and the junction held 2 bases outside the gene matches. This CDR3 has 15 residues. CDR3 loop: CASGLQGAMNTEAFF. The CDR3 bases are TGTGCTAGTGGTTTGCAGGGGGCGATGAACACTGAAGCTTTCTTT.

This clone was found a few times. The CDR3 reads CAQGTDGTQYF. CDR3 DNA: TGTGCCCAAGGGACAGATGGGACCCAGTACTTC. The chain has TRBV30 and TRBJ2-5; 7 bases line up with TRBD1. J lost 7 bases, V lost 8 bases, and 7 bases had no gene match. The CDR3 has 11 residues. CDR1 and CDR2 from the germline V gene are GTSNPN and SVGIG (reference sequence).

The chain couples TRBV19 to TRBJ2-5; TRBD1 matches 9 bases. The length of the CDR3 is 13 residues. Germline CDR1 is LNHDA and CDR2 is SQIVND (reference sequence). The junction had 7 bases not matched to a gene; V was cut back by 4 bases and J by 10 bases. The CDR3 nucleotides read TGTGCCAGTAGTAGCCGGACAGGGGTTGACCAGTACTTC. Its translation is CASSSRTGVDQYF. The full variable domain, completed using reference TRBV19 and TRBJ2-5, is DGGITQSPKYLFRKEGQNVTLSCEQNLNHDAMYWYRQDPGQGLRLIYYSQIVNDFQKGDIAEGYSVSREKKESFPLTVTSAQKNPTAFYLCASSSRTGVDQYFGPGTRLLVL.

The CDR3 region has the DNA TGTGCCAGCAGCAAAGGAGGGGGGACAGGGTTGTACGAGCAGTACTTC. This gives the protein CASSKGGGTGLYEQYF. The chain employs TRBV14 and TRBJ2-7, with 9 nucleotides matching TRBD1. V gave up 5 bases and J gave up 4 bases; unmatched junction bases: 12. There are 16 residues in the CDR3. Germline CDR1 is SGHDN and CDR2 is FVKESK.

A single count supports this clone. V usage is TRBV19 and J usage is TRBJ1-4, with 10 bases fitting TRBD1. Germline CDR1 and CDR2: LNHDA and SQIVND (reference sequence). Losses at the gene ends were 3 bases for V and 3 bases for J; bases not matched to a gene: 7. The CDR3 length is 17 residues. The CDR3 is CASSIRQGASANEKLFF. DNA of the CDR3: TGTGCCAGTAGTATTCGACAGGGGGCTTCAGCTAATGAAAAACTGTTTTTT.

V is TRBV4-3 and J is TRBJ2-1, with 10 bases aligning to TRBD1. This CDR3 is built from 19 residues. Germline CDR1 is LGHNA and CDR2 is YSLEER. Trimming took 1 base from V and 10 from J; bases not matched to a gene: 19. In DNA form, the CDR3 reads TGCGCCAGCAGCCAAGGTGTTAGCTCCGGACAGGGGGTATTCTTGGAGCAGTTCTTC. It translates to CASSQGVSSGQGVFLEQFF.

This chain links TRBV13 with TRBJ2-1, with 11 bases lining up with TRBD1. This CDR3 spans 15 amino acids. Germline V gene sequence: CDR1 PRHDT, CDR2 FYEKMQ (reference sequence). J was trimmed by 3 bases and V by 5 bases; bases with no gene match: 3. In DNA form, the CDR3 reads TGTGCCAGCAGCCCGGGACAGGGGGGCTACAATGAGCAGTTCTTC. Residues: CASSPGQGGYNEQFF.

This CDR3 reads CASSLGDTNQPQHF. The CDR3 DNA reads TGTGCCAGCAGCTTAGGGGACACCAATCAGCCCCAGCATTTT. The J gene is TRBJ1-5, the V gene TRBV13; TRBD1 might be the D (5 bases). The V gene's germline CDR1 is PRHDT and CDR2 FYEKMQ (reference sequence). Trimming removed 0 bases from V and 3 bases from J, with 6 bases in between. This CDR3 is built from 14 residues.

J is TRBJ2-5 and V is TRBV5-4; possibly TRBD2 for D (6 bases). Germline V lookup: CDR1 SGHNT, CDR2 YYREEE (reference sequence). The V and J ends lost 2 bases and 3 bases respectively, with 14 bases between them. The CDR3 length is 15 residues. CDR3 DNA sequence: TGTGCCAGCAGCTTCGGTGGGAGGCGAGAAGAGACCCAGTACTTC. This codes for CASSFGGRREETQYF. The variable domain in full, with the rest retrieved from reference TRBV5-4 and TRBJ2-5, is ETGVTQSPTHLIKTRGQQVTLRCSSQSGHNTVSWYQQALGQGPQFIFQYYREEENGRGNFPPRFSGLQFPNYSSELNVNALELDDSALYLCASSFGGRREETQYFGPGTRLLVL.

The V call is TRBV10-3, the J call TRBJ2-3; 14 nucleotides agree with TRBD2. CDR1 is ENHRY, CDR2 SYGVKD, per germline. The CDR3 totals 17 residues. The V gene end was trimmed by 6 bases and the J gene end by 4 bases; junction bases not matched to a gene: 9. The CDR3: CAISTTTSGRAPDTQYF. The CDR3 region has the DNA TGTGCCATCAGCACCACGACTAGCGGGAGGGCCCCAGATACGCAGTATTTT.

The chain links TRBV7-2 to TRBJ2-7; weak D call: TRBD2 (5 bases). The CDR3 contains 16 residues. The germline V and J ends were trimmed by 1 base and 4 bases, with 17 bases remaining between them. Germline loops: CDR1 SGHTA, CDR2 FQGNSA. The CDR3 spells CASSLGAGGLAYEQYF. The DNA for the CDR3 is TGTGCCAGCAGCTTAGGGGCGGGCGGACTCGCATACGAGCAGTACTTC.

The chain combines TRBV18 with TRBJ2-1; TRBD2 matches at 10 bases. CDR3 length: 15 amino acids. Germline V CDR1 and CDR2: KGHSH, LQKENI. The V and J ends lost 4 bases and 3 bases, in that order; junction bases with no gene match: 3. The CDR3 region has the DNA TGTGCCAGCTCACTAGCGGGAGGCCTCTACAATGAGCAGTTCTTC. Its translation: CASSLAGGLYNEQFF.

On this clone itself: One end of the junction is discordant with germline, which a read error may explain. V is TRBV5-4 and J is TRBJ2-1; the match to TRBD1 covers 11 bases. The germline V gene has CDR1 SGHNT and CDR2 YYREEE (reference sequence). This CDR3 has 18 amino acids. DNA of the CDR3: TGTGCCAGCAGTTTGGGGACAGGGGGTATCCGAGGAAGCAATGAGCAGTTCTTC. This codes for CASSLGTGGIRGSNEQFF.

The chain couples TRBV6-5 to TRBJ2-1, with 12 bases matching TRBD2. The CDR3 runs to 15 residues. Germline CDR1 and CDR2: MNHEY and SVGAGI. The J segment lost 7 bases and the V segment lost 4 bases, leaving 5 bases of the junction unmatched. The CDR3 DNA sequence: TGTGCCAGCAGTTCCCTAGCGGGAGGGTTAAATGAGCAGTTCTTC. This translates into CASSSLAGGLNEQFF.

The chain is built from TRBV18 and TRBJ2-7; no reliable D call. Per the germline V gene, CDR1 is KGHSH and CDR2 is LQKENI. The V and J ends lost 2 bases and 3 bases respectively, with 11 bases between them. CDR3 length: 14 residues. The CDR3 reads CASSPAGIHYEQYF. Written as DNA, the CDR3 is TGTGCCAGCTCACCAGCAGGTATCCACTACGAGCAGTACTTC.

The rearrangement links TRBV19 to TRBJ2-5; TRBD1 aligns across 11 bases. The junction had 6 bases not matched to a gene; V was cut back by 5 bases and J by 4 bases. The CDR3 consists of 15 residues. Germline CDR1 LNHDA, CDR2 SQIVND (reference sequence). DNA for the CDR3: TGTGCCAGTAGTGTGGGACAGGGGGTTTTAGAGACCCAGTACTTC. Translating gives CASSVGQGVLETQYF.

The chain is built from TRBV13 and TRBJ2-1, with unresolved D. Germline V lookup: CDR1 PRHDT, CDR2 FYEKMQ (reference sequence). The CDR3 totals 12 residues. V gave up 3 bases and J gave up 5 bases, with 5 bases separating them. The CDR3 protein is CASSFSNNEQFF. In nucleotides, the CDR3 is TGTGCCAGCAGCTTTTCTAACAATGAGCAGTTCTTC.